The rows below give T cell receptor beta chains drawn from one sample of a study of cytomegalovirus exposure and HLA in healthy donors. Repertoires were generated with immunoSEQ multiplex PCR, while TCRdb's copy carries only in-frame clones and drops some. The data show about 150,000 clones, with 70% seen just once and approximately 2.3% held by the top ten. The sequenced material came from PBMCs. Receptor source: a woman in her fifties or sixties in good health and CMV-seropositive. The CDR3 runs from the conserved cysteine through the conserved F or W. Each record gives: V gene, clone size, J gene, D gene, CDR3 protein, CDR3 DNA. A D gene is named only where the DNA matches it firmly. Where a row states a size, it is once, few, many or the class of an expanded clone; other rows omit it.

TRBV28	-	TRBJ2-7	TRBD1	CASSPWVGTGAYEQYF	TGTGCCAGCAGTCCATGGGTCGGGACAGGGGCCTACGAGCAGTACTTC
TRBV7-2	few	TRBJ2-5	TRBD2	CASSLRSGASGAQETQYF	TGTGCCAGCAGCTTAAGAAGTGGTGCTAGCGGAGCCCAAGAGACCCAGTACTTC
TRBV28	-	TRBJ1-1	-	CASSSRGSTEAFF	TGTGCCAGCAGCTCCAGGGGAAGTACTGAAGCTTTCTTT
TRBV4-1	few	TRBJ1-4	TRBD1	CASSSPGQGSEKLFF	TGCGCCAGCAGCTCCCCGGGACAGGGGAGTGAAAAACTGTTTTTT
TRBV2	few	TRBJ1-1	TRBD1	CAGRGRVNTEAFF	TGTGCCGGCAGGGGGAGAGTGAACACTGAAGCTTTCTTT
TRBV5-1	once	TRBJ2-1	TRBD1	CASSLASWRQGVNEQFF	TGCGCCAGCAGCTTGGCGTCCTGGCGACAGGGGGTCAACGAGCAGTTCTTC
TRBV9	-	TRBJ2-3	TRBD1	CASRPVTGGIGDTQYF	TGTGCCAGCAGACCAGTGACAGGGGGAATTGGAGATACGCAGTATTTT
TRBV28	-	TRBJ2-7	-	CASSLHTPGEQYF	TGTGCCAGCAGTCTACATACTCCGGGAGAGCAGTACTTC
TRBV28	once	TRBJ2-3	-	CASSSHGTQYF	TGTGCCAGCAGTTCCCACGGGACGCAGTATTTT
TRBV18	-	TRBJ2-1	-	CASSPVADEQFF	TGTGCCAGCTCACCAGTAGCAGATGAGCAGTTCTTC
TRBV2	-	TRBJ2-6	-	CASSEMAGAGANVLTF	TGTGCCAGCAGTGAGATGGCAGGGGCCGGGGCCAACGTCCTGACTTTC
TRBV20-1	-	TRBJ2-7	TRBD1	CSAPKGAQQYF	TGCAGTGCGCCGAAGGGGGCACAGCAGTACTTC
TRBV9	-	TRBJ2-7	TRBD2	CASSVAGSGSFDEQYF	TGTGCCAGCAGCGTAGCTGGTAGCGGGAGTTTCGACGAGCAGTACTTC
TRBV5-1	-	TRBJ1-1	-	CASSRGGSLNTEAFF	TGCGCCAGCAGCCGGGGGGGGAGTTTGAACACTGAAGCTTTCTTT
TRBV2	once	TRBJ2-5	-	CASSPNLGAETQYF	TGTGCCAGCAGCCCCAATCTTGGGGCAGAGACCCAGTACTTC
TRBV2	-	TRBJ2-1	-	CASSGTGYNEQFF	TGTGCCAGCAGTGGAACAGGCTACAATGAGCAGTTCTTC
TRBV7-9	-	TRBJ2-3	TRBD1	CASSPGQGTDTQYF	TGTGCCAGCAGCCCAGGACAGGGTACAGATACGCAGTATTTT
TRBV28	-	TRBJ1-3	-	CASHPGADNEGNTIYF	TGTGCCAGCCACCCAGGGGCCGACAATGAGGGAAACACCATATATTTT
TRBV6-5	-	TRBJ2-7	TRBD1	CASSRDRADEQYF	TGTGCCAGCAGTCGGGACAGGGCGGACGAGCAGTACTTC